The rows below give T cell receptor beta chains drawn from one sample of a study of cytomegalovirus exposure and HLA in healthy donors. The repertoire was sequenced with immunoSEQ multiplex PCR; TCRdb's copy has only in-frame clones and lacks some. There are 75,000 to 100,000 clones in the sample; about four fifths occur only once, and less than 15% lies in the top ten. The specimen sequenced was PBMCs. These receptors were obtained from a woman aged 70-85 years in good health and CMV-seropositive. Both conserved end residues are part of each CDR3. Fields, in order: J gene, V gene, CDR3 protein.

j_gene: TRBJ2-2; v_gene: TRBV30; CDR3aa: CAWTPGERVNTGELFF
j_gene: TRBJ2-3; v_gene: TRBV6-1; CDR3aa: CASSELRGDTQYF
j_gene: TRBJ2-2; v_gene: TRBV10-3; CDR3aa: CAIRGLAGVVGELFF
j_gene: TRBJ2-2; v_gene: TRBV6-5; CDR3aa: CASSYGAVNTGELFF
j_gene: TRBJ2-3; v_gene: TRBV28; CDR3aa: CASSTHSGTGFGDTQYF
j_gene: TRBJ1-5; v_gene: TRBV6-5; CDR3aa: CASSSQENQPQHF
j_gene: TRBJ2-7; v_gene: TRBV5-4; CDR3aa: CASSLGQGKYEQYF
j_gene: TRBJ1-4; v_gene: TRBV25-1; CDR3aa: CASSPPGSTGEKLFF
j_gene: TRBJ1-4; v_gene: TRBV19; CDR3aa: CASSPGQGFGEKLFF
j_gene: TRBJ1-2; v_gene: TRBV4-3; CDR3aa: CASSLQGGGYTF
j_gene: TRBJ2-2; v_gene: TRBV2; CDR3aa: CASRGDYTGELFF
j_gene: TRBJ1-1; v_gene: TRBV19; CDR3aa: CASCRGGASPEAFF
j_gene: TRBJ1-3; v_gene: TRBV6-6; CDR3aa: CASRQIGNTIYF
j_gene: TRBJ2-2; v_gene: TRBV10-2; CDR3aa: CASRGAPDRNTGELFF
j_gene: TRBJ2-2; v_gene: TRBV5-4; CDR3aa: CASSLDNTGELFF
j_gene: TRBJ2-3; v_gene: TRBV4-2; CDR3aa: CASSRGQDHTDTQYF
j_gene: TRBJ1-1; v_gene: TRBV5-6; CDR3aa: CASSLTGNTEAFF
j_gene: TRBJ2-2; v_gene: TRBV7-9; CDR3aa: CASQGGGREDTGELFF
j_gene: TRBJ1-6; v_gene: TRBV5-6; CDR3aa: CASSSLGQGGNSPLHF
j_gene: TRBJ2-5; v_gene: TRBV2; CDR3aa: CASSGGSGVQETQYF
j_gene: TRBJ2-3; v_gene: TRBV7-2; CDR3aa: CASSLVASDTQYF
j_gene: TRBJ2-2; v_gene: TRBV5-4; CDR3aa: CASSTRLAGGLGELFF
j_gene: TRBJ2-7; v_gene: TRBV5-1; CDR3aa: CASSLSGGREIKRNEQYF
j_gene: TRBJ2-3; v_gene: TRBV10-1; CDR3aa: CASSGGEPGTSGTSTDTQYF
j_gene: TRBJ2-2; v_gene: TRBV7-8; CDR3aa: CASILTGNTGELFF
j_gene: TRBJ1-6; v_gene: TRBV7-2; CDR3aa: CASSALQGASDSPLHF
j_gene: TRBJ2-2; v_gene: TRBV14; CDR3aa: CATGGLAGGWAGELFF
j_gene: TRBJ1-3; v_gene: TRBV6-1; CDR3aa: CASRNRGGGNTIYF
j_gene: TRBJ1-5; v_gene: TRBV2; CDR3aa: CASSGTGGKENQPQHF
j_gene: TRBJ2-7; v_gene: TRBV9; CDR3aa: CASSVGLQGPFLEQYF
j_gene: TRBJ2-2; v_gene: TRBV13; CDR3aa: CASSAGRVPPGELFF
j_gene: TRBJ2-1; v_gene: TRBV7-9; CDR3aa: CASSLGRRLAENNEQFF
j_gene: TRBJ2-2; v_gene: TRBV9; CDR3aa: CASRGSGGSGELFF
j_gene: TRBJ2-3; v_gene: TRBV7-9; CDR3aa: CASSLEGRGVDTQYF
j_gene: TRBJ2-1; v_gene: TRBV5-4; CDR3aa: CASSSLAGVVYEQFF
j_gene: TRBJ2-2; v_gene: TRBV11-2; CDR3aa: CASTPGQGATGELFF
j_gene: TRBJ2-2; v_gene: TRBV14; CDR3aa: CASSPPGLANTGELFF
j_gene: TRBJ1-3; v_gene: TRBV4-1; CDR3aa: CASSQDTGEGNTIYF
j_gene: TRBJ2-5; v_gene: TRBV5-1; CDR3aa: CASSFLAGAQETQYF
j_gene: TRBJ2-7; v_gene: TRBV7-3; CDR3aa: CASSLSWGAQYF
j_gene: TRBJ2-7; v_gene: TRBV7-2; CDR3aa: CASSFSGTGSYEQYF
j_gene: TRBJ2-7; v_gene: TRBV5-4; CDR3aa: CASSLLTGGPYEQYF
j_gene: TRBJ1-6; v_gene: TRBV27; CDR3aa: CASSFSDRGDSPLHF
j_gene: TRBJ2-2; v_gene: TRBV7-2; CDR3aa: CASSRDIPNTGELFF
j_gene: TRBJ1-2; v_gene: TRBV28; CDR3aa: CASSPDRGYYGYTF
j_gene: TRBJ2-1; v_gene: TRBV27; CDR3aa: CASKRTSGFNEQFF
j_gene: TRBJ1-3; v_gene: TRBV10-1; CDR3aa: CASSEAAGNTIYF
j_gene: TRBJ2-5; v_gene: TRBV7-2; CDR3aa: CASSFISASGKETQYF
j_gene: TRBJ2-7; v_gene: TRBV19; CDR3aa: CASSIAPTPHEQYF
j_gene: TRBJ2-2; v_gene: TRBV19; CDR3aa: CASNPAGGPSSNTGELFF
j_gene: TRBJ2-7; v_gene: TRBV5-1; CDR3aa: CASSLDTGFSIYEQYF
j_gene: TRBJ1-1; v_gene: TRBV6-1; CDR3aa: CASSPTGYLEAFF